The 22 T cell receptor beta chains in this list originate from one sample, sequenced in a study of blood T cells in healthy people across ages. Combining a sample-barcoded 5' primer with a J-beta primer mix, a second PCR ran for roughly 7 to 12 cycles. MiXCR was run by TCRdb on the 5' RACE reads, yielding one entry per CDR3 protein. This sample has about 970,000 distinct CDR3 sequences, with roughly 51% found just once. Sequencing was done on a sample of blood. The receptors here all came from a woman aged 55-69 years in good health.

This clonotype was detected only once. This may arise from a read error, as a much more abundant clone is one base away. This chain joins TRBV2 and TRBJ2-7; TRBD1 is a possible D gene (5 bases). Germline V gives CDR1 SNHLY, CDR2 FYNNEI. V was pared by 3 bases and J by 7 bases, with 13 bases between. This CDR3 contains 13 residues. The CDR3 region is CASSDRVGNEQYF. The CDR3 region has the DNA TGTGCCAGCAGTGACAGGGTAGGCAATGAGCAGTACTTC.

This clonotype was picked up a small number of times. V usage is TRBV12-3 or TRBV12-4 and J usage is TRBJ1-1; D not certain. The CDR3 runs 13 residues. V was pared by 3 bases and J by 0 bases, with 5 bases between. CDR3 nucleotide sequence: TGTGCCAGCAGTTTTCTGGTGAACACTGAAGCTTTCTTT. This codes for CASSFLVNTEAFF.

V and J are TRBV4-1 and TRBJ1-2; the match to TRBD1 covers 8 bases. The J segment lost 2 bases and the V segment lost 1 base, leaving 3 bases of the junction unmatched. CDR3 length equals 15 residues. Germline values: CDR1 MGHRA, CDR2 YSYEKL. The CDR3 loop is CASSQVHRGNYGYTF. CDR3 nucleotide sequence: TGCGCCAGCAGCCAAGTACACAGGGGGAACTATGGCTACACCTTC.

This clonotype was seen only a few times. The chain links TRBV25-1 to TRBJ1-2; possible D gene TRBD1, 6 bases. V was pared by 4 bases and J by 0 bases, with 9 bases between. Germline assignment: CDR1 MGHDK and CDR2 SYGVNS. This CDR3 comprises 14 residues. The CDR3 DNA reads TGTGCCAGCAGTGTGGACAGTTCTAACTATGGCTACACCTTC. Translated, it gives CASSVDSSNYGYTF.

The chain uses TRBV28 and TRBJ2-3; 9 bases line up with TRBD1. CDR1 is MDHEN and CDR2 is SYDVKM in the germline V gene. This CDR3 comprises 13 residues. The V and J ends lost 6 bases and 10 bases, in that order; junction bases with no gene match: 8. CDR3 sequence reads: CASSADRGFAQYF. The CDR3 nucleotides are TGTGCCAGCAGCGCGGACAGGGGTTTTGCGCAGTATTTT.

The V call is TRBV6-5, the J call TRBJ2-6; D is unclear. V lost 2 bases to trimming and J lost 6 bases, with 8 bases between them. There are 14 residues in the CDR3. Germline CDR1 is MNHEY and CDR2 is SVGAGI. The CDR3 protein is CASSYGASANVLTF. The DNA for the CDR3 is TGTGCCAGCAGTTACGGCGCGTCGGCCAACGTCCTGACTTTC.

This rearrangement joins TRBV4-1 to TRBJ2-1; D unresolved. V was cut by 0 bases and J by 10 bases, with 16 bases left in between. Germline lookup yields CDR1 MGHRA and CDR2 YSYEKL. CDR3 length equals 15 residues. The CDR3 loop reads CASSQDLGRPSEQFF. In DNA form, the CDR3 reads TGCGCCAGCAGCCAAGATCTAGGCAGACCAAGCGAGCAGTTCTTC.

This clonotype has more than one count but fewer than ten. The V gene is TRBV5-1, the J gene TRBJ2-6; perhaps TRBD1 as D (6 bases). V was pared by 6 bases and J by 3 bases, with 16 bases between. There are 16 residues in the CDR3. Germline V lookup: CDR1 SGHRS, CDR2 YFSETQ. The CDR3 protein is CASKHREIGGANVLTF. In nucleotides, the CDR3 is TGCGCCAGCAAGCACAGGGAGATTGGTGGGGCCAACGTCCTGACTTTC.

Details on this clonotype: The junction does not match germline at one end; this may be a read error. J is TRBJ2-7 and V is TRBV7-2; D is undetermined. CDR1 and CDR2 from the germline V gene are SGHTA and FQGNSA. This CDR3 contains 14 residues. CDR3 region: CASSLSLALYGQYF. For the CDR3, the DNA is TGTGCCAGCAGTCTCTCCCTGGCCCTCTACGGGCAGTACTTC.

This clonotype has only one observation. An end of the junction does not agree with germline; a read error may underlie this. This chain uses TRBV6-2 or TRBV6-3 with TRBJ1-5; maybe TRBD1 (6 bases). This CDR3 has 15 residues. Germline lookup yields CDR1 MNHEY and CDR2 SVGEGT. The CDR3 here is CVSTAGGPSNQPQHF. The CDR3 DNA reads as TGTGTCAGCACCGCGGGGGGGCCGAGCAATCAGCCCCAGCATTTT.

This rearrangement joins TRBV5-1 to TRBJ2-1; tentatively, D is TRBD2 (5 bases). CDR3 size: 14 residues. Germline V gives CDR1 SGHRS, CDR2 YFSETQ. The ends were cut back, 4 bases at V and 3 bases at J, with 11 bases in the middle. DNA of the CDR3: TGCGCCAGCAGCCCTACTAGTGACTACAATGAGCAGTTCTTC. This translates into CASSPTSDYNEQFF.

This chain links TRBV20-1 with TRBJ1-6; 7 bases agree with TRBD1. Trimming cost V 6 bases and J 0 bases; bases outside gene matches: 5. Germline V CDR1 and CDR2: DFQATT, SNEGSKA (reference sequence). The CDR3 is made up of 15 amino acids. The CDR3 DNA is TGCAGTGCCAAACAGGGGACCTCCTATAATTCACCCCTCCACTTT. Its translation: CSAKQGTSYNSPLHF.

This clonotype has just a few counts. Its ends do not fully match the called genes, so a read error is possible. The V and J genes are TRBV6-6 and TRBJ1-1; D gene ambiguous. CDR1 MNHNY and CDR2 SVGAGI come from the germline V gene (reference sequence). The length of the CDR3 is 13 residues. CDR3 in amino acids: CAGSSVENTEAFF. The CDR3 DNA is TGTGCCGGCAGCTCGGTTGAGAACACTGAAGCTTTCTTT.

The J gene is TRBJ2-3, the V gene TRBV10-3; D is perhaps TRBD1 or TRBD2 (7 bases each). Trimming removed 4 bases at V and 3 bases at J, with 14 bases between. The CDR3 totals 15 residues. Germline-derived CDR1 and CDR2 are ENHRY and SYGVKD. CDR3 in amino acids: CAISGDREGTDTQYF. The CDR3 coding sequence is TGTGCCATCAGTGGCGACAGGGAGGGTACAGATACGCAGTATTTT.

The rearrangement uses TRBV11-2 and TRBJ2-7; maybe TRBD2 (5 bases). CDR1 and CDR2 (germline): SGHAT, FQNNGV. This CDR3 spans 12 amino acids. Between the trimmed V and J ends, which lost 5 bases and 6 bases, there was a span of 11 bases. CDR3 amino acids: CASSAGLSEQYF. CDR3 coding DNA: TGTGCCAGCAGCGCGGGTCTCTCCGAGCAGTACTTC.

This clonotype turned up a few times. This chain links TRBV12-3 or TRBV12-4 with TRBJ2-1; 9 nucleotides line up with TRBD2. The V gene end was trimmed by 8 bases and the J gene end by 7 bases; junction bases not matched to a gene: 12. The CDR3 totals 15 residues. CDR3 in DNA: TGTGCCAGCCGCGATTCCGCGGGAGGGGGAAATGAGCAGTTCTTC. It translates to CASRDSAGGGNEQFF.

The V gene is TRBV6-1, the J gene TRBJ2-5; D gene uncertain. The germline V gene has CDR1 MNHNS and CDR2 SASEGT. Trimming took off 5 bases at V and 2 bases at J, with 12 bases between the two ends. The CDR3 contains 14 residues. The DNA for the CDR3 is TGTGCCAGCAGTCCCAGCCGCCGTCAAGAGACCCAGTACTTC. Translating it yields CASSPSRRQETQYF.

The chain carries TRBV12-3 or TRBV12-4 and TRBJ2-5; D gene unclear. The end of the DNA fits TRBJ2-7 better, so the J call may be wrong. This CDR3 is 16 amino acids long. The CDR3: CASSKPRAFGSYEQYF. In DNA form, the CDR3 reads TGTGCCAGCAGTAAACCGAGAGCCTTCGGGTCCTACGAGCAGTACTTC.

The chain joins TRBV30 to TRBJ1-4; possibly TRBD1 for D (6 bases). V lost 2 bases, J lost 5 bases, and 12 bases lay in between. This CDR3 spans 14 amino acids. Germline CDR1 GTSNPN, CDR2 SVGIG (reference sequence). Here the CDR3 reads CAWSTGRMNEKLFF. The DNA for the CDR3 is TGTGCCTGGAGTACAGGGAGAATGAATGAAAAACTGTTTTTT. The whole variable domain, filled in from reference TRBV30 and TRBJ1-4, reads SQTIHQWPATLVQPVGSPLSLECTVEGTSNPNLYWYRQAAGRGLQLLFYSVGIGQISSEVPQNLSASRPQDRQFILSSKKLLLSDSGFYLCAWSTGRMNEKLFFGSGTQLSVL.

The chain joins TRBV5-6 to TRBJ2-4; perhaps TRBD2 as D (6 bases). The J call may be in error: the DNA end matches TRBJ2-7 better. CDR1 and CDR2 from the germline V gene are SGHDT and YYEEEE. The CDR3 consists of 17 residues. CDR3 sequence reads: CASSLVGADSPAGEQYF. The DNA for the CDR3 is TGTGCCAGCAGCTTGGTCGGGGCTGACTCTCCAGCGGGCGAGCAGTACTTC.

This clonotype has a single count. The V and J genes are TRBV7-2 and TRBJ2-4; D ambiguous. V was shortened by 5 bases and J by 5 bases, with 10 bases between the two germline ends. This CDR3 is 13 amino acids long. The germline gives CDR1 SGHTA, CDR2 FQGNSA. Written as DNA, the CDR3 is TGTGCCAGCAGCCTATTTCCGGAAAACATTCAGTACTTC. Amino acid sequence: CASSLFPENIQYF.

The sample holds one count of this clonotype. This sequence joins TRBV5-5 and TRBJ2-5; no clear D gene. The CDR3 consists of 17 residues. V was cut by 4 bases and J by 5 bases, with 24 bases left in between. CDR1 and CDR2 from the germline V gene are SGHKS and YYEKEE (reference sequence). Here the CDR3 reads CASSLGRTRGPQETQYF. CDR3 sequence (DNA): TGTGCCAGCAGCCTAGGGCGTACGAGAGGACCCCAGGAGACCCAGTACTTC. Looking up the rest from reference TRBV5-5 and TRBJ2-5 gives the full variable domain: DAGVTQSPTHLIKTRGQQVTLRCSPISGHKSVSWYQQVLGQGPQFIFQYYEKEERGRGNFPDRFSARQFPNYSSELNVNALLLGDSALYLCASSLGRTRGPQETQYFGPGTRLLVL.